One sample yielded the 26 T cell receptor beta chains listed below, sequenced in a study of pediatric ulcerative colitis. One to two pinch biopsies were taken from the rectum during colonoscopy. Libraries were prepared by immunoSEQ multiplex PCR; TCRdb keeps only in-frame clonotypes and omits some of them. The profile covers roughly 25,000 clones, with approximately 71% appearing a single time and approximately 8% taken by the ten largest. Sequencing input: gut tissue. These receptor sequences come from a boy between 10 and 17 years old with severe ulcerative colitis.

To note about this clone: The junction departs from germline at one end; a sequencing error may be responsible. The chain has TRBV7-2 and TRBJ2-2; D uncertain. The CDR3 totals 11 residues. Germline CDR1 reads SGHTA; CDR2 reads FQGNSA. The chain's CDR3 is CASSLAGEIVF. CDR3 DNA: TGTGCCAGCAGCTTAGCTGGAGAGATTGTTTTT. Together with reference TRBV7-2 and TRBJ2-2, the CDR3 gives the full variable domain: GAGVSQSPSNKVTEKGKDVELRCDPISGHTALYWYRQSLGQGLEFLIYFQGNSAPDKSGLPSDRFSAERTGGSVSTLTIQRTQQEDSAVYLCASSLAGEIVFGEGSRLTVL.

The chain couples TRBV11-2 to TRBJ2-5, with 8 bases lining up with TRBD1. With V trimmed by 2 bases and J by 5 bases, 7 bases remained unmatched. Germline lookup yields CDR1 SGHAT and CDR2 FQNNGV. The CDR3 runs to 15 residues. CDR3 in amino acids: CASSLSTGGGETQYF. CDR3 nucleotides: TGTGCCAGCAGCTTATCAACAGGGGGTGGGGAGACCCAGTACTTC.

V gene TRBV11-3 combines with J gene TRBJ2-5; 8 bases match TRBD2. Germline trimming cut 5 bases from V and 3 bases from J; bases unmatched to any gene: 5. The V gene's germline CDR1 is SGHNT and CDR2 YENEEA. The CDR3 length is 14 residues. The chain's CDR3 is CASSPELAEETQYF. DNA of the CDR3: TGTGCCAGCAGCCCCGAACTAGCGGAAGAGACCCAGTACTTC.

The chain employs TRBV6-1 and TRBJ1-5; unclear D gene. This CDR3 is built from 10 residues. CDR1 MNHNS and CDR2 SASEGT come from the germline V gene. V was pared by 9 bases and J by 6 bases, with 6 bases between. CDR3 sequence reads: CASPSQPQHF. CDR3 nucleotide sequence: TGTGCCAGTCCCAGTCAGCCCCAGCATTTT.

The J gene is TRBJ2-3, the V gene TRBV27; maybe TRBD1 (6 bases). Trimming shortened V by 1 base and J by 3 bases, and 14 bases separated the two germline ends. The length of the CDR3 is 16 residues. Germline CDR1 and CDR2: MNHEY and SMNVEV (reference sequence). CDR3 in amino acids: CASSLLGTMGTDTQYF. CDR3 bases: TGTGCCAGCAGTTTATTGGGGACAATGGGGACAGATACGCAGTATTTT.

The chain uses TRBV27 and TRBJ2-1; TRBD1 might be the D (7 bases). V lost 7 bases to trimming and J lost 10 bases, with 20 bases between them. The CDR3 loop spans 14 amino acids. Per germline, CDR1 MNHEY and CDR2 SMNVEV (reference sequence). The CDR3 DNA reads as TGTGCCAGCACGTATACAGGGGAGGTCGGGGAGCAGTTCTTC. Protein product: CASTYTGEVGEQFF.

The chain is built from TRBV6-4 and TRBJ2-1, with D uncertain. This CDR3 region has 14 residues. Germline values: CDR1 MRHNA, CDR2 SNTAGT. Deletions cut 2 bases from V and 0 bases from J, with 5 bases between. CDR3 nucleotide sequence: TGTGCCAGCAGTGACGGCGGCTCCTACAATGAGCAGTTCTTC. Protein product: CASSDGGSYNEQFF.

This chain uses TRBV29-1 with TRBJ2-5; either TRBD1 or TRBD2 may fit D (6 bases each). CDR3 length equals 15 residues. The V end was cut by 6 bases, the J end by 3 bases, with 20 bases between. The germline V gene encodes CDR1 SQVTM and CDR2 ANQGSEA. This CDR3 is CSVVGGGKLKETQYF. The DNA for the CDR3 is TGCAGCGTCGTCGGAGGGGGGAAACTAAAAGAGACCCAGTACTTC.

In DNA form, the CDR3 reads TGTGCCAGCGGACAGCGTGGGCTCGCTGAAGCTTTCTTT. This gives the protein CASGQRGLAEAFF. J is TRBJ1-1 and V is TRBV6-5, with D possibly being TRBD1 (6 bases). The CDR3 extends over 13 amino acids. V lost 8 bases and J 6 bases, leaving 16 bases between the germline ends. CDR1 is MNHEY and CDR2 is SVGAGI in the germline V gene.

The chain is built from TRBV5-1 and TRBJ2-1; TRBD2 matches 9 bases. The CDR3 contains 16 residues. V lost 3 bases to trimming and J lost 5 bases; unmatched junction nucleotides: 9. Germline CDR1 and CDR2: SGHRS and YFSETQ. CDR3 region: CASSWVTSGANNEQFF. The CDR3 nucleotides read TGCGCCAGCAGCTGGGTGACTAGCGGCGCAAACAATGAGCAGTTCTTC.

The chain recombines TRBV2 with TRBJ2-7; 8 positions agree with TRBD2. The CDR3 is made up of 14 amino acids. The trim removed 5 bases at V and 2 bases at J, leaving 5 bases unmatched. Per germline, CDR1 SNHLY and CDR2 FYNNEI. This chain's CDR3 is CASSLAGTTYEQYF. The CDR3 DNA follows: TGTGCCAGCAGTCTAGCGGGTACAACCTACGAGCAGTACTTC.

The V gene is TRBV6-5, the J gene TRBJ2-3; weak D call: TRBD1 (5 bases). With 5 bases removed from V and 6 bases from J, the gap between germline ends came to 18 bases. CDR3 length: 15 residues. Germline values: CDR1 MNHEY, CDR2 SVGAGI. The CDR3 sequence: CASSTGSFRADTQYF. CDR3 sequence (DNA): TGTGCCAGCAGTACTGGAAGCTTCAGGGCTGATACGCAGTATTTT.

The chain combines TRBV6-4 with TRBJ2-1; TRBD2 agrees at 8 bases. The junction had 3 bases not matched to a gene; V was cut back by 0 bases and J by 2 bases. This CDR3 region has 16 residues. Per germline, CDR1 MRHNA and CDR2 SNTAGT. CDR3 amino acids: CASSDSTSGPYNEQFF. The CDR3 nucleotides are TGTGCCAGCAGTGACTCTACTAGCGGCCCCTACAATGAGCAGTTCTTC.

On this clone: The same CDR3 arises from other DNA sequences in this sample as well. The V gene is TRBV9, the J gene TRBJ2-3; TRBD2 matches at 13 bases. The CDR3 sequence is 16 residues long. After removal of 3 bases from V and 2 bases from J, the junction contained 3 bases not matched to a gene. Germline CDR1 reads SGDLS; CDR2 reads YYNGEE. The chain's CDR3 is CASSGGLAGLTDTQYF. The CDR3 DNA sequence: TGTGCCAGCAGCGGGGGACTAGCGGGACTCACAGATACGCAGTATTTT.

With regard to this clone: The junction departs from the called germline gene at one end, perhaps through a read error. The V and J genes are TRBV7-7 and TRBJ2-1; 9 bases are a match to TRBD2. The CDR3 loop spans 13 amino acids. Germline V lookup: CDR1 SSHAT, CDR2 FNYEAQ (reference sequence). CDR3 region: CASSKGLAYEQFF. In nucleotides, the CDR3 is TGTGCTAGCAGCAAGGGACTAGCCTATGAGCAGTTCTTC.

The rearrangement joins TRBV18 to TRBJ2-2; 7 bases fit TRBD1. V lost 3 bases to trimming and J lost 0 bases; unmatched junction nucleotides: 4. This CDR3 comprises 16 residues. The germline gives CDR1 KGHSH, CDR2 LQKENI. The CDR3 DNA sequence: TGTGCCAGCTCACCTACCGGGACAGCGAACACCGGGGAGCTGTTTTTT. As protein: CASSPTGTANTGELFF.

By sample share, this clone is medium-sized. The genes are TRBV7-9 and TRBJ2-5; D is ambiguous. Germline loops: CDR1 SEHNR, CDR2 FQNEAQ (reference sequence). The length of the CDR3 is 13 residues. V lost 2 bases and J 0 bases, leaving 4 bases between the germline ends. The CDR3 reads CASSLNNQETQYF. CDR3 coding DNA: TGTGCCAGCAGCTTAAACAACCAAGAGACCCAGTACTTC.

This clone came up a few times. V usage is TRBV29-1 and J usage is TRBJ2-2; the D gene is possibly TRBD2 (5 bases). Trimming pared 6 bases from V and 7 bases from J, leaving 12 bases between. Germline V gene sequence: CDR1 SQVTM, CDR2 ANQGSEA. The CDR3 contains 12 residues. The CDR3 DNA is TGCAGCGTCCCCGATACTAGCGGGGAGCTGTTTTTT. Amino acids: CSVPDTSGELFF.

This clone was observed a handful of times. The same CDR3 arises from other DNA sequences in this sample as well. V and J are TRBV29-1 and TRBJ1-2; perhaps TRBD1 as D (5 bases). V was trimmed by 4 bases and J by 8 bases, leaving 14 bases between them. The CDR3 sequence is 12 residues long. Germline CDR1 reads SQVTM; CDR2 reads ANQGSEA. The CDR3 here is CSVVSGKDGYTF. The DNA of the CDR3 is TGCAGCGTTGTGTCAGGGAAAGACGGCTACACCTTC.

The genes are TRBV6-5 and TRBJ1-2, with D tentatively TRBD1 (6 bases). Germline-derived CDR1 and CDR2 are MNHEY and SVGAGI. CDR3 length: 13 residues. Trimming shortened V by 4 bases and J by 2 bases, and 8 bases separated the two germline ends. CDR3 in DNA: TGTGCCAGCAGTTTACAGGGCAACTATGGCTACACCTTC. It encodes CASSLQGNYGYTF.

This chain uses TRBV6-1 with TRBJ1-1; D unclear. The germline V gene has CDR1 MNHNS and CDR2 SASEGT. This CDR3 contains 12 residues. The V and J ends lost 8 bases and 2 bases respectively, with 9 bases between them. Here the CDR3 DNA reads TGTGCCAGCTCACAAACTAACACTGAAGCTTTCTTT. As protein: CASSQTNTEAFF.

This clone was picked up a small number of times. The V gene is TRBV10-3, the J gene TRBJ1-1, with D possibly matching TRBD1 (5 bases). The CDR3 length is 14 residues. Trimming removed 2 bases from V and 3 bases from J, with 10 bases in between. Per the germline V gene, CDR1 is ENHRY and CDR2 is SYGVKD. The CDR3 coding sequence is TGTGCCATCAGTGAGGGCAGGGCGCACACTGAAGCTTTCTTT. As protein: CAISEGRAHTEAFF.

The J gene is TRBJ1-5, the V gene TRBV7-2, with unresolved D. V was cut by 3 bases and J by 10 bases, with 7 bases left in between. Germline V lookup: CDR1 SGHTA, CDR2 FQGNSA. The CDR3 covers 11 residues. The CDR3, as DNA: TGTGCCAGCAGCTTCGAGGGACCCCAGCATTTT. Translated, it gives CASSFEGPQHF.

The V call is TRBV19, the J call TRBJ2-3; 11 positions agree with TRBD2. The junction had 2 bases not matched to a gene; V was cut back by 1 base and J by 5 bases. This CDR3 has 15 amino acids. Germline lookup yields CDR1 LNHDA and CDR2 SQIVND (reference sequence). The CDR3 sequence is CASSIVTSGIDTQYF. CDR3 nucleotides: TGTGCCAGTAGTATAGTGACTAGCGGGATAGATACGCAGTATTTT.

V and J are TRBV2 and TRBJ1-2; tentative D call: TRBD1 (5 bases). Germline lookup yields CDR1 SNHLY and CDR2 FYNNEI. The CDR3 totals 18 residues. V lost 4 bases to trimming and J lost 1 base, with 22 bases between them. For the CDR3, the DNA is TGTGCCAGCAGTGCCGAGCAGGGCAGCGCCTACTATAACTATGGCTACACCTTC. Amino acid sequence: CASSAEQGSAYYNYGYTF.

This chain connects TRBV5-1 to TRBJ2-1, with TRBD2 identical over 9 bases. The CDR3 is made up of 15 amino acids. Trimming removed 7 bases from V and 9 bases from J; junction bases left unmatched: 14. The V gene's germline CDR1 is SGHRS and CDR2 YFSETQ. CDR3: CASLPASGIPGEQFF. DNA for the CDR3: TGCGCCAGCTTGCCGGCTAGCGGGATACCGGGTGAGCAGTTCTTC.